This TCR beta chain is from a study of blood T cell repertoires in COVID-19. Study details: T cells, B-cell-depleted T cells, or PBMCs supplied cDNA or gDNA.

The V gene's germline CDR1 is LNHDA and CDR2 SQIVND (reference sequence). Trimming pared 3 bases from V and 8 bases from J, leaving 17 bases between. This CDR3 has 14 amino acids. Profiling relied on immunoSEQ multiplex PCR, and the TCRdb table lists in-frame clones only, not all of them. The data contain approximately 90,000 clones, roughly nine tenths of them seen just once; the ten biggest clones take up more than 4.5%. Sequenced sample: peripheral blood. The chain is built from TRBV19 and TRBJ2-7; D uncertain. The origin of this receptor is a man aged 60-69 years with COVID-19, enrolled during active disease. The CDR3 bases are TGTGCCAGTAGTATTGGGCTACCAGAGCCTAAGCAGTACTTC. Translation: CASSIGLPEPKQYF.